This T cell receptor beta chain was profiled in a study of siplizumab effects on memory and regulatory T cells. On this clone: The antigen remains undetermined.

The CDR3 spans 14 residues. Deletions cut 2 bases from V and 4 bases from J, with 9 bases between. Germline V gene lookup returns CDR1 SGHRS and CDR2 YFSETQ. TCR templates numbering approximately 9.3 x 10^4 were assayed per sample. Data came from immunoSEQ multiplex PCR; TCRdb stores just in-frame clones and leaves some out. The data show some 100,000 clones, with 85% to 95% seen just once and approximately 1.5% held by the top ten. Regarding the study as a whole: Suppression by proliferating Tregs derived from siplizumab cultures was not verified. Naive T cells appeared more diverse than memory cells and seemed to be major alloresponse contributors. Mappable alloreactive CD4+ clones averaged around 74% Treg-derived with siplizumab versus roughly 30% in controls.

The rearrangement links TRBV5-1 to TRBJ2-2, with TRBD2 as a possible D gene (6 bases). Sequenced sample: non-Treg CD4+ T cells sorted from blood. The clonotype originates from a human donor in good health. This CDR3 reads CASSLSGRTGELFF. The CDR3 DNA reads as TGCGCCAGCAGCTTAAGCGGGCGCACCGGGGAGCTGTTTTTT. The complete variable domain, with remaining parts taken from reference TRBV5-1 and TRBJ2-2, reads KAGVTQTPRYLIKTRGQQVTLSCSPISGHRSVSWYQQTPGQGLQFLFEYFSETQRNKGNFPGRFSGRQFSNSRSEMNVSTLELGDSALYLCASSLSGRTGELFFGEGSRLTVL.